This TCR beta chain was identified in a study of CD8 T cells in ankylosing spondylitis (dated by TCRdb to the late 2010s). Broadly, across the study: To find TCR variants linked to disease, the study profiled T cell receptor beta repertoires in ankylosing spondylitis patients and healthy donors. The whole study cohort included over 85 healthy donors and about two dozen ankylosing spondylitis patients. Samples of peripheral blood were taken, and for ankylosing spondylitis patients, synovial fluid was collected as well.

The sequencing machine was an Illumina HiSeq 2500. Quantitative 5'-RACE with molecular barcodes was the method used to prepare the TCR beta libraries. The authors processed their data as follows. A new computational method, built on a probabilistic model of VDJ rearrangement, was used to identify disease-linked TCR variants. TCRdb itself trimmed the public reads at Q25 with fastp, ran MiXCR and retained productive beta chains. Rows merge per CDR3 protein into single entries with the most common DNA and genes. The V and J calls were not made by the authors but by TCRdb's processing. The sample yields around 770,000 distinct CDR3 sequences; under 20% were counted once. The ten most abundant clones make up about 20% of the sample. Here is what the overall study found, with its caveats: According to the report, matched synovial fluid samples from ankylosing spondylitis patients were significantly enriched for the disease-linked clones. The disease-linked clones showed a CD8+ phenotype and occurred at relatively low frequencies in peripheral blood. Some of the motif variants had been reported before in the synovial fluid and blood of reactive arthritis patients, a finding that suggests common disease-initiation mechanisms. A TCR beta motif of several highly homologous amino acid variants appeared characteristic of blood from ankylosing spondylitis patients.

The CDR1 and CDR2 encoded by the germline V gene are SGHRS and YFSETQ. The junction carries 8 bases between V and J, which are trimmed by 4 bases and 4 bases respectively. Counted from cysteine to phenylalanine, this CDR3 has 13 amino acids. The retained sequence is limited to the CDR3, 39 bases, with the frame set at the first base. Concerning this clonotype itself: Its antigen remains unidentified. Base qualities were left out, and no much larger clone turns up one base away.

The rearranged chain carries TRBV5-1 and TRBJ2-2; the D gene lacks a confident call. The TCR sequence derives from a male donor with ankylosing spondylitis. The sequenced sample was blood, either unsorted or a sorted T cell fraction (not recorded which). The CDR3 loop reads CASSMLSTGELFF. The DNA sequence is given as TGCGCCAGCAGCATGCTCTCCACCGGGGAGCTGTTTTTT.